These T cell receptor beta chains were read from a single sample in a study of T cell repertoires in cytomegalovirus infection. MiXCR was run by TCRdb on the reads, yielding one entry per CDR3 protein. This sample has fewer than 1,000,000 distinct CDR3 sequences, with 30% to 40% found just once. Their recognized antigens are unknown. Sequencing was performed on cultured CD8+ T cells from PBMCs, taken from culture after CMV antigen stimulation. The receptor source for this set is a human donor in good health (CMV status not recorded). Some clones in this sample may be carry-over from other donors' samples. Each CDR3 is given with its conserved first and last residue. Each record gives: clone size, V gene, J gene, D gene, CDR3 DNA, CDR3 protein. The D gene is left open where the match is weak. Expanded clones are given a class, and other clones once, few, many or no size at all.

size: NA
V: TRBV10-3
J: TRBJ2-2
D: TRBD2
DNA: TGTGCCACCCGCCCCGAGGGACTAGCGGGTCTGAACACCGGGGAGCTGTTTTTT
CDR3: CATRPEGLAGLNTGELFF

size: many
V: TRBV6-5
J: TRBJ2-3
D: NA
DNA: TGTGCCAGCAGTTACCATCAGAAAGCAGATACGCAGTATTTT
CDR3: CASSYHQKADTQYF

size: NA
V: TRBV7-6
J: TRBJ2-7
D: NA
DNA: TGTGCTAGCAGCTTCGAGTCGGGGCTGAACTACGAGCAGTACTTC
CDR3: CASSFESGLNYEQYF

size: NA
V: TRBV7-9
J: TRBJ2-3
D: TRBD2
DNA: TGTGCCAGCAGGTCCGGGGGGGCGATCACAGATACGCAGTATTTT
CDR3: CASRSGGAITDTQYF

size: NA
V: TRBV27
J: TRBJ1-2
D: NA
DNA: TGTGCCAGCAGGCCACAGGGACCTAACTATGGCTACACCTTC
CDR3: CASRPQGPNYGYTF

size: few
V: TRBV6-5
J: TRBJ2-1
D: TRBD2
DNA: TGTGCCAGCAGTTACGGGGGGGGGTTCAATGAGCAGTTCTTC
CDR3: CASSYGGGFNEQFF

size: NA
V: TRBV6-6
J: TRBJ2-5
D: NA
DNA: TGTGCCAGCAGTTCCCGGGGGAAGACCAAAGAGACCCAGTACTTC
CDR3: CASSSRGKTKETQYF

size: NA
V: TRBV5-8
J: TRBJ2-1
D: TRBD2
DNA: TGTGCCAGCAGCTCCCCCGGGAGGGGTCTCTCGGGTGAGCAGTTCTTC
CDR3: CASSSPGRGLSGEQFF

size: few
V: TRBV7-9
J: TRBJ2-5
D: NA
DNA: TGTGCCAGCAGTACCGAGGAGGCCGCAGAGACCCAGTACTTC
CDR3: CASSTEEAAETQYF

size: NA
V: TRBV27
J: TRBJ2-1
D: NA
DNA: TGTGCCAGCAGTGACATATACAATGAGCAGTTCTTC
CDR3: CASSDIYNEQFF

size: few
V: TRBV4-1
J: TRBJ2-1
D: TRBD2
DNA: TGCGCCAGCAGCCCACTTGGCGGGGGGGCCTATTACAATGAGCAGTTCTTC
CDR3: CASSPLGGGAYYNEQFF

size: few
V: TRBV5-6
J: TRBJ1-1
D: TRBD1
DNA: TGTGCCAGCAGCCCGACAGGGCCTATGAACACTGAAGCTTTCTTT
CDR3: CASSPTGPMNTEAFF

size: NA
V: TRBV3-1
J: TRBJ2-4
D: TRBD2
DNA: TGTGCCAGCAGACCGGGGGGATCCAAAAACATTCAGTACTTC
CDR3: CASRPGGSKNIQYF

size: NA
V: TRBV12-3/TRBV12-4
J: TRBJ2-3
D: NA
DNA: TGTGCCAGCACCACCCCCGGGGGAGGCACAGATACGCAGTATTTT
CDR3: CASTTPGGGTDTQYF

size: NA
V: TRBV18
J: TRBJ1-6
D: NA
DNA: TGTGCCAGCTCTCCTGGACAGTTCTCCTATAATTCACCCCTCCACTTT
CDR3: CASSPGQFSYNSPLHF

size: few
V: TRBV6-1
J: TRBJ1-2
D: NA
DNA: TGTGCCAGCGGGATGGAGGGGAGTAGCATGGGTGGCTACACCTTC
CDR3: CASGMEGSSMGGYTF

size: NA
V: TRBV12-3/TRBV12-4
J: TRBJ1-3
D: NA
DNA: TGTGCCAGCAGTTTAATCTCCGAGGACCTTTACTCTGGAAACACCATATATTTT
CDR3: CASSLISEDLYSGNTIYF

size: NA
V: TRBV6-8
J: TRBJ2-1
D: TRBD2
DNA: TGTGCCAACAATTACACCCACAATCTAGCGGGGAAATACAATGAGCAGTTCTTC
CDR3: CANNYTHNLAGKYNEQFF

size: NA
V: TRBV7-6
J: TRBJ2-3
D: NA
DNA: TGTGCCAGCAGGGAGACGGATTCTAGCACAGATACGCAGTATTTT
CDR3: CASRETDSSTDTQYF

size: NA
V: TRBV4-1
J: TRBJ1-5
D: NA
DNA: TGCGCCAGCAGCCAATCCCATAATCAGCCCCAGCATTTT
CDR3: CASSQSHNQPQHF